This TCR beta chain was sequenced during a study of T cell responses to AZD1222 COVID-19 vaccine. Study-level results: Baseline seropositivity characterized only six or seven AZD1222 recipients.

Only in-frame clones appear in the TCRdb table, and some are missing; sequencing was by immunoSEQ multiplex PCR. The sample lists some 130,000 clones, 70% to 90% occurring once. Per the germline V gene, CDR1 is SQVTM and CDR2 is ANQGSEA. The CDR3 sequence is 12 residues long. Between the trimmed V and J ends, which lost 7 bases and 5 bases, there was a span of 12 bases. In regard to this clone: Its antigen is currently unknown.

Sequencing was performed on peripheral blood, taken 28 days after the second AZD1222 dose. This sequence was found in an adult who received the AZD1222 COVID-19 vaccine. The chain combines TRBV29-1 with TRBJ2-1; no definite D call. The CDR3 loop is CSAQESHNEQFF. CDR3 nucleotide sequence: TGCAGCGCCCAGGAGTCGCACAATGAGCAGTTCTTC.